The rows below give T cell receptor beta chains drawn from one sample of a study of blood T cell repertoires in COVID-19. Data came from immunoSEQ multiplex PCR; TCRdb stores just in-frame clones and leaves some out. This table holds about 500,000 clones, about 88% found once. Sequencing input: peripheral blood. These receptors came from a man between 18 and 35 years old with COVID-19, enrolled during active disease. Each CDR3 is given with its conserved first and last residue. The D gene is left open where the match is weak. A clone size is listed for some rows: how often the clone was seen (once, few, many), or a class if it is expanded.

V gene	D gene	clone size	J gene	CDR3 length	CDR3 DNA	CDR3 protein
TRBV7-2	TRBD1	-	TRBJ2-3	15	TGTGCCAGCAGCTTCAATTCAGGGGGTGCAGATACGCAGTATTTT	CASSFNSGGADTQYF
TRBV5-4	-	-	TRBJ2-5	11	TGTGCCAGCAGCCATCAAGAGACCCAGTACTTC	CASSHQETQYF
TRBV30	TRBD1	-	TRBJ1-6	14	TGTGCCTGGAGTTTCCGGGACAGGGTCTCACCCCTCCACTTT	CAWSFRDRVSPLHF
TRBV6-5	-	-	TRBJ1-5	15	TGTGCCAGCAGAGTACAGGGTTATAGTGGTCAGCCCCAGCATTTT	CASRVQGYSGQPQHF
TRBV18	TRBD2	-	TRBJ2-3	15	TGTGCCAGCTCACTTAGCGGGGGGGCAGCAGATACGCAGTATTTT	CASSLSGGAADTQYF
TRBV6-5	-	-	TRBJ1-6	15	TGTGCCAGCAGTTACGCCATATGGGGCAGTTCACCCCTCCACTTT	CASSYAIWGSSPLHF
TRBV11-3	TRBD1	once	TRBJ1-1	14	TGTGCCAGCAGCTACCGTTTACAGGGGACTGAAGCTTTCTTT	CASSYRLQGTEAFF
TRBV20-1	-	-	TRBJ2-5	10	TGCAGTGCTTCTCTTGAGACCCAGTACTTC	CSASLETQYF
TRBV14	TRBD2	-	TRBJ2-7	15	TGTGCCAGCAGCCAAGGACTAGCGGGATTGCACGAGCAGTACTTC	CASSQGLAGLHEQYF
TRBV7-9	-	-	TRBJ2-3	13	TGTGCCAGCAGGCCACCGGGGAGCGATACGCAGTATTTT	CASRPPGSDTQYF
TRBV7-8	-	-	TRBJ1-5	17	TGTGCCAGCACCTTACTCACCCCAGGGGTAACCGTCCAGCCCCAGCATTTT	CASTLLTPGVTVQPQHF
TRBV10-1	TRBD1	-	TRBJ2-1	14	TGCGCCAGCAGTGAGGGGACAGGGGGCGGTGAGCAGTTCTTC	CASSEGTGGGEQFF
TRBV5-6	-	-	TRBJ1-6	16	TGTGCCAGCAGCTTGGGCCGTGGATCCTACCCCAGGGCCCTCCACTTT	CASSLGRGSYPRALHF
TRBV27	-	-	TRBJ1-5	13	TGTGCCAGCAGTTTAAACGGAGGGCAGCCCCAGCATTTT	CASSLNGGQPQHF
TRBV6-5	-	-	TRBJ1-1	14	TGTGCCAGCTCCCTTCGGAGCATGAACACTGAAGCTTTCTTT	CASSLRSMNTEAFF
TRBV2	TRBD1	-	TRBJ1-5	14	TGTGCCAGCAGTGAAGGACAGGGGCCGGGGCCCCAGCATTTT	CASSEGQGPGPQHF
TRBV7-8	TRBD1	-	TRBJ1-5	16	TGTGCCAGCAGCGTAGGGACAGGGGGTAGCAATCAGCCCCAGCATTTT	CASSVGTGGSNQPQHF
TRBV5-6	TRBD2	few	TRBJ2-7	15	TGTGCCAGCAGCTCCCGAGGAGCGGGACTATACGAGCAGTACTTC	CASSSRGAGLYEQYF
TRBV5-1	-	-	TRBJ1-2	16	TGCGCCAGCAGCCCAGGGGATAACCCCGGTAGCTATGGCTACACCTTC	CASSPGDNPGSYGYTF
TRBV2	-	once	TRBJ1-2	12	TGTGCCAGCAGTGAAAGGGGACTCGGCTACACCTTC	CASSERGLGYTF
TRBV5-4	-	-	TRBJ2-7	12	TGTGCCAGCAGAGGGGCTAGGGACGAGCAGTACTTC	CASRGARDEQYF
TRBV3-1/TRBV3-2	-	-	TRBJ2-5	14	TGTGCCAGCAGCCAGCGGGAAACTCAAGAGACCCAGTACTTC	CASSQRETQETQYF
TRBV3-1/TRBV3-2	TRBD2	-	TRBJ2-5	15	TGTGCCAGCAGCCAAGGGCGGGGGGGCCAAGAGACCCAGTACTTC	CASSQGRGGQETQYF
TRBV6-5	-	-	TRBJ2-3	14	TGTGCCAGCAGTTCAGGACTTTTTGGGGATACGCAGTATTTT	CASSSGLFGDTQYF
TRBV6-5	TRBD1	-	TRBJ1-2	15	TGTGCCAGCAGGACCCCGACAGGGGGCGGTGATGGCTACACCTTC	CASRTPTGGGDGYTF
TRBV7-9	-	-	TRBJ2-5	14	TGTGCCAGCAGCCCCTGGGACTTTGAAGAGACCCAGTACTTC	CASSPWDFEETQYF
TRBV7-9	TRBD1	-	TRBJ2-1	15	TGTGCCAGCAGCACGGACAGGGTCACCTACAATGAGCAGTTCTTC	CASSTDRVTYNEQFF
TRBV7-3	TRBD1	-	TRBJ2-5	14	TGTGCCAGCAGCTTAGACAGGGGGCAAGAGACCCAGTACTTC	CASSLDRGQETQYF
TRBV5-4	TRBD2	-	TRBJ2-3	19	TGTGCCAGCAGCCAACCGCTTGGCGGGGGGGCCCGTTCCACAGATACGCAGTATTTT	CASSQPLGGGARSTDTQYF
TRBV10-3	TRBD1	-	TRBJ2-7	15	TGTGCCATCAGTGAGGTGGGACAGGGAAGCTACGAGCAGTACTTC	CAISEVGQGSYEQYF
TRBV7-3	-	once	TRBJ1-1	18	TGTGCCAGCAGCATCCCACAGGTTAGGGGACTGATGAACACTGAAGCTTTCTTT	CASSIPQVRGLMNTEAFF
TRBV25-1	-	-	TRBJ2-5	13	TGTGCCAGCAGTGAATATGGCGGAGAGACCCAGTACTTC	CASSEYGGETQYF
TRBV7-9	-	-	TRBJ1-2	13	TGTGCCAGCAGCTTAGCCAGTAACTATGGCTACACCTTC	CASSLASNYGYTF
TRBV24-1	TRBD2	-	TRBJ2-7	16	TGTGCCACCAGTGATGTAGGGACTAGCGGGAGTTACGAGCAGTACTTC	CATSDVGTSGSYEQYF
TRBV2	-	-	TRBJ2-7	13	TGTGCCAGCAGTTCCTCTGACATCTACGAGCAGTACTTC	CASSSSDIYEQYF
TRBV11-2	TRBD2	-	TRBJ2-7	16	TGTGCCAGCAGCGTCTCTAGCGGGGAGGGATGGAACGAGCAGTACTTC	CASSVSSGEGWNEQYF
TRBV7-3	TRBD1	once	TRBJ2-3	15	TGTGCCAGCAGCTGGGGCGGACAGGGTTTAGATACGCAGTATTTT	CASSWGGQGLDTQYF
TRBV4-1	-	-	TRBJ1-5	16	TGCGCCAGCAGCCAAGGGGTCGGGTATAGCAATCAGCCCCAGCATTTT	CASSQGVGYSNQPQHF
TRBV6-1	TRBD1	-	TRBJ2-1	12	TGTGCCAGCAGTGAATCAGGGGGCGATTTGTTCTTC	CASSESGGDLFF
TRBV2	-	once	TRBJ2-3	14	TGTGCCAGCAGTGAAGGGACAGCCACAGATACGCAGTATTTT	CASSEGTATDTQYF
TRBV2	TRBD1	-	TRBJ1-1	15	TGTGCCAGCAGTGAAGAGGGACAGGGGGCACGGTATGCTTTCTTT	CASSEEGQGARYAFF
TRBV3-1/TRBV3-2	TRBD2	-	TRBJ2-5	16	TGTGCCAGCAGCCAAGGACTAGCGGGGATGAGGGAGACCCAGTACTTC	CASSQGLAGMRETQYF
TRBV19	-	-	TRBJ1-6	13	TGTGCCAGTAATTCAGGGTTCGGGTCACCCCTCCACTTT	CASNSGFGSPLHF
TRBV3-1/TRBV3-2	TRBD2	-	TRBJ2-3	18	TGTGCCAGCAGCCAAGAATTGGTATTAGCGGGAATAGGGGATACGCAGTATTTT	CASSQELVLAGIGDTQYF
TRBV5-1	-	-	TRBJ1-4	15	TGCGCCAGCAGCCCCTCGGGAACGACTAATGAAAAACTGTTTTTT	CASSPSGTTNEKLFF